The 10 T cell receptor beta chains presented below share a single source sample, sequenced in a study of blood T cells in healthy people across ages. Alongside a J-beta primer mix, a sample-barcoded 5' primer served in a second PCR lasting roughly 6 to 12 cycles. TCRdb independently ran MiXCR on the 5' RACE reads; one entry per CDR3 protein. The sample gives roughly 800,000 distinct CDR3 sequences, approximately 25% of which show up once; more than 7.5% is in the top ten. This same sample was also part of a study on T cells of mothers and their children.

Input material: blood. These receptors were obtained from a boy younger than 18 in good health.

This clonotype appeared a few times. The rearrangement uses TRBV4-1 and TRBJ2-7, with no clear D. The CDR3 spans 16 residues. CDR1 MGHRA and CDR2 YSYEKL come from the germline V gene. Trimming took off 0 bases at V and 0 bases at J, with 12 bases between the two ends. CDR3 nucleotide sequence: TGCGCCAGCAGCCAAGAATCCAGGCCGAGCTCCTACGAGCAGTACTTC. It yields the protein CASSQESRPSSYEQYF.

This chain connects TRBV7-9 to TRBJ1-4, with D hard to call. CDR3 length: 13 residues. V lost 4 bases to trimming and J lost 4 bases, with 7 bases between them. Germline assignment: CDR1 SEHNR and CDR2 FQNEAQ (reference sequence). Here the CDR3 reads CASSSGFNEKLFF. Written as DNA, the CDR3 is TGTGCCAGCAGCTCCGGATTTAATGAAAAACTGTTTTTT.

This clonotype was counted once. CDR3 in amino acids: CSARLRGGIEQYF. As DNA, the CDR3 is TGCAGTGCTAGGTTAAGGGGGGGAATCGAGCAGTACTTC. This chain links TRBV20-1 with TRBJ2-7; a weak D match, TRBD2 (7 bases). V was cut by 3 bases and J by 6 bases, with 15 bases left in between. CDR1 DFQATT and CDR2 SNEGSKA come from the germline V gene (reference sequence). CDR3 size: 13 residues.

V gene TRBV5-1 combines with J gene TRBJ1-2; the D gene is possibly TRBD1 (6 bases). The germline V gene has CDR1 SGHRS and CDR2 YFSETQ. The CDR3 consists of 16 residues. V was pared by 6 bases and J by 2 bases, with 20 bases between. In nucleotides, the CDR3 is TGCGCCAGCACGGCGGGGGCAGGCCCGGGCAACTATGGCTACACCTTC. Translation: CASTAGAGPGNYGYTF.

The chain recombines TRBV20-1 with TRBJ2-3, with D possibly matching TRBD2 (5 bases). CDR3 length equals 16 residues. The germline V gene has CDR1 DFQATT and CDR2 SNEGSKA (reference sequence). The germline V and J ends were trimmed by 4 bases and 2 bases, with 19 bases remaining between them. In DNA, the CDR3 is TGCAGTGCTAAAAAACCCGGACTTCTCCTCACAGATACGCAGTATTTT. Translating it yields CSAKKPGLLLTDTQYF.

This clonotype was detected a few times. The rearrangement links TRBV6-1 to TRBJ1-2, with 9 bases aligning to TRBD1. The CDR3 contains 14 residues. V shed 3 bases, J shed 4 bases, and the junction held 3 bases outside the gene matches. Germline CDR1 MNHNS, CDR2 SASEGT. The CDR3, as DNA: TGTGCCAGCAGTGAGGGACAGGGCGGCTATGGCTACACCTTC. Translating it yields CASSEGQGGYGYTF.

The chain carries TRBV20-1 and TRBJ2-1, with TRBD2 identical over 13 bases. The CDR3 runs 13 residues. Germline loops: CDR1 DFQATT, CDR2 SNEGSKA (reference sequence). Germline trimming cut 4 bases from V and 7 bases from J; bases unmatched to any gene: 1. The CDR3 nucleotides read TGCAGTGCTAAGGGACTAGCGGGAAATGAGCAGTTCTTC. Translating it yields CSAKGLAGNEQFF.

Here the CDR3 DNA reads TGTGCCAGCAGCCGGACGCTGGCAGTCCCCTCTGGAAACACCATATATTTT. Protein sequence: CASSRTLAVPSGNTIYF. This chain links TRBV11-2 with TRBJ1-3; D gene uncertain. V was trimmed by 5 bases and J by 0 bases, leaving 17 bases between them. CDR3 length: 17 residues. Germline V gives CDR1 SGHAT, CDR2 FQNNGV.

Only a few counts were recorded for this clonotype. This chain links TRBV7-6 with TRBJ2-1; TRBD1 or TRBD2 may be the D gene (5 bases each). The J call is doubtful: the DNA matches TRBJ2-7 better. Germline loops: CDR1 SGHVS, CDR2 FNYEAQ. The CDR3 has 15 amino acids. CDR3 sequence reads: CASSLDYVGRSEQYF. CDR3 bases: TGTGCCAGCAGCTTAGACTATGTGGGACGATCGGAGCAGTACTTC.

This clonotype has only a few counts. The CDR3 region is CASSEEGGGEETQYF. In DNA form, the CDR3 reads TGTGCCAGCAGTGAAGAAGGCGGGGGGGAAGAGACCCAGTACTTC. J is TRBJ2-5 and V is TRBV25-1; 9 bases agree with TRBD2. The CDR3 length is 15 residues. The germline V gene has CDR1 MGHDK and CDR2 SYGVNS. The trim removed 2 bases at V and 3 bases at J, leaving 4 bases unmatched.